This TCR beta chain was retrieved from a study of OX40 agonist ivuxolimab in advanced cancers. Study-wide context: Ivuxolimab, an agonistic anti-OX40 (CD134) antibody, was given to patients. Three patients responded partially, comprising one with hepatocellular carcinoma and two with cutaneous melanoma. Every 2 weeks, patients got intravenous ivuxolimab at one of six dose levels (0.01-10 mg/kg). General observations from the study: It was also the case that some nonresponders had low normalized T-cell clonal expansion.

This clone showed up just a few times. What it binds is not known. Sequencing used immunoSEQ multiplex PCR; TCRdb keeps in-frame clones, though not all of them. Of approximately 84,000 clones listed, 80% to 90% are singletons. Germline CDR1 reads SQVTM; CDR2 reads ANQGSEA. V lost 4 bases to trimming and J lost 6 bases, with 13 bases between them. CDR3 size: 12 residues. The TCR comes from an adult with an advanced solid tumor such as melanoma, head and neck, liver or kidney cancer. The input for sequencing was CD4+ or CD8+ T cells sorted from blood, taken in a trial of the OX40 agonist ivuxolimab. The chain carries TRBV29-1 and TRBJ2-7, with a tentative D call TRBD1 (6 bases). CDR3 sequence reads: CSVVAGVGEQYF. The CDR3, as DNA: TGCAGCGTTGTGGCAGGGGTCGGCGAGCAGTACTTC.